The source of this T cell receptor (beta chain) is a study of cytomegalovirus exposure and HLA in healthy donors. This CDR3 region has 15 residues. With 0 bases removed from V and 3 bases from J, the gap between germline ends came to 12 bases. Germline CDR1 reads SGHRS; CDR2 reads YFSETQ. This clone was counted only a few times. No antigen is known for it. The PCR was carried out with 60 Vbeta primers and 13 Jbeta primers. Authors' processing steps: Per a later analysis, the number of unique TCR beta chains was some 80 million, of which around 9.9 million were shared. The assay was immunoSEQ multiplex PCR, and TCRdb's table has in-frame clones only and misses some. Clone size and V and J calls were adopted from that table, with D and trimming inferred from the DNA. The profile shows 150,000 to 200,000 clones, around 75% of them singletons. Study findings and constraints: Sequencing likely produced, as an artifact, a cluster of highly shared sequence variants. There were reportedly fewer N-insertions in an Asian-associated ancestry cluster than the roughly 680-donor mean, in a later analysis.

The rearrangement joins TRBV5-1 to TRBJ1-1; a possible D gene is TRBD1 (6 bases). This clonotype originated in a woman in her forties or fifties in good health and CMV-seronegative. Sequenced material: PBMCs. The CDR3 nucleotides are TGCGCCAGCAGCTTGGAACCAGGGGTTCACACTGAAGCTTTCTTT. It yields the protein CASSLEPGVHTEAFF.